The rows below give T cell receptor beta chains drawn from one sample of a study of CD8 T cells in ankylosing spondylitis. TCRdb re-derived calls from the 5' RACE reads in MiXCR, one entry per CDR3 protein. The table shows 650,000 to 800,000 distinct CDR3 sequences, with roughly 19% occurring only once. The sequenced sample consisted of blood, either unsorted or a sorted T cell fraction (not recorded which). These TCRs come from a male donor with ankylosing spondylitis. Each CDR3 is given with its conserved first and last residue. D genes are given only for firm matches. Expanded clones are given a class, and other clones once, few, many or no size at all.

d_gene	abundance	v_gene	j_gene	CDR3nt	CDR3aa
-	-	TRBV20-1	TRBJ2-3	TGCAGTGCTAGTCTAGCGATGCGTACAGATACGCAGTATTTT	CSASLAMRTDTQYF
TRBD1	-	TRBV20-1	TRBJ1-3	TGCAGTGCTAGCAACCAGGGGGCTAGAAACACCATATATTTT	CSASNQGARNTIYF
TRBD2	few	TRBV6-1	TRBJ2-7	TGTGCCAGCAGCTCAGCTGGTAGCGGGGGGTACGAGCAGTACTTC	CASSSAGSGGYEQYF
TRBD1	many	TRBV29-1	TRBJ1-1	TGCAGCGTTGAAGCCAGGACAGGAGCCTTTGAAGCTTTCTTT	CSVEARTGAFEAFF
-	few	TRBV6-1	TRBJ1-6	TGTGCCAGCAGAACGACACTGGGCTATAATTCACCCCTCCACTTT	CASRTTLGYNSPLHF
-	few	TRBV29-1	TRBJ1-1	TGCAGCGTTGAACAATCAGGCCGAGGGGCTGAAGCTTTCTTT	CSVEQSGRGAEAFF
-	-	TRBV6-2/TRBV6-3	TRBJ2-5	TGTGCCAGCAGTAACCCTTACCCGGGAGAGAGTTACTTC	CASSNPYPGESYF
-	-	TRBV11-2	TRBJ2-7	TGTGCCAGCAGAGCCCGGGAGAACACCTACGAGCAGTACTTC	CASRARENTYEQYF
-	-	TRBV3-1	TRBJ1-3	TGTGCCAGCAGCCGGATGCAGGGGAGTGGAGCTGGAAACACCATATATTTT	CASSRMQGSGAGNTIYF
-	many	TRBV20-1	TRBJ1-1	TGCAGTGCTAGTCGGGTGAACACTGAAGCTTTCTTT	CSASRVNTEAFF
TRBD1	-	TRBV5-1	TRBJ2-1	TGCGCCAGCAGCTTGTCCGGACAGGTTAACAATGAGCAGTTCTTC	CASSLSGQVNNEQFF
TRBD1	-	TRBV29-1	TRBJ2-5	TGCAGCGTTGAAGCAGGGGGCGCAGAGACCCAGTACTTC	CSVEAGGAETQYF
-	many	TRBV20-1	TRBJ2-1	TGCAGTGCTAGAGATCGAGGTCATGAGCAGTTCTTC	CSARDRGHEQFF
-	many	TRBV12-3/TRBV12-4	TRBJ2-1	TGTGCCAGCAGTTCCCTCCGGGGTAGGAATGAGCAGTTCTTC	CASSSLRGRNEQFF
-	few	TRBV18	TRBJ2-1	TGTGCCAGCTCAGGCGTATCGAGCTCCTACAATGAGCAGTTCTTC	CASSGVSSSYNEQFF
TRBD2	-	TRBV4-1	TRBJ2-7	TGCGCCAGCAGCCAAGAAGTTAGCGGGAGGGCCTACGAGCAGTACTTC	CASSQEVSGRAYEQYF
TRBD2	-	TRBV5-5	TRBJ2-1	TGTGCCAGTCGTCCAGCGGGAGAATATAATGAGCAGTTCTTC	CASRPAGEYNEQFF
-	many	TRBV10-3	TRBJ2-4	TGTGCCATCAGTGAGTCGGAATTATCGGTGGACCAAAAAAACATTCAGTACTTC	CAISESELSVDQKNIQYF
-	few	TRBV7-6	TRBJ1-4	TGTGCCAGCAGCTTATGGCCTAATGAAAAACTGTTTTTT	CASSLWPNEKLFF
-	-	TRBV7-2	TRBJ2-3	TGTGCCAGCAGCTTAGCGCACGATACGCAGTATTTT	CASSLAHDTQYF
TRBD1	few	TRBV5-1	TRBJ1-2	TGCGCCAGCAGCTTGCGACAGGGGGATGGTGGCTACACCTTC	CASSLRQGDGGYTF
TRBD2	-	TRBV4-3	TRBJ2-3	TGCGCCAGCAGCCTCCTCACTGCAGCGGGAGGGCCCGGTGATACGCAGTATTTT	CASSLLTAAGGPGDTQYF
-	-	TRBV30	TRBJ2-3	TGTGCCTGGAGTCCTCAGGGAAATACGCAGTATTTT	CAWSPQGNTQYF
TRBD1	-	TRBV27	TRBJ1-2	TGTGCCACTTCCGCTGGCCAGGGGGGTGGCTACACCTTC	CATSAGQGGGYTF
-	many	TRBV5-1	TRBJ1-5	TGCGCCAGCAGCTTGGACGGCGTGAATCAGCCCCAGCATTTT	CASSLDGVNQPQHF
TRBD2	many	TRBV28	TRBJ2-4	TGTGCCAGCAGCCACCTTGGCGGGAGGGCCGGGATTCAGTACTTC	CASSHLGGRAGIQYF
TRBD1	-	TRBV2	TRBJ2-7	TGTGCCAGCAGTGAAGGGACAGGGAGCTACGAGCAGTACTTC	CASSEGTGSYEQYF
-	few	TRBV19	TRBJ2-4	TGTGCCAGTAGTCCCTTAGCGAAAGGGGAGCAGAACATTCAGTACTTC	CASSPLAKGEQNIQYF
-	few	TRBV7-2	TRBJ2-3	TGTGCCAGCAGCTTAGCCAGCTTCACAGATACGCAGTATTTT	CASSLASFTDTQYF
-	-	TRBV12-3/TRBV12-4	TRBJ2-7	TGTGCCAGCAGTTGGGGGACGGGGGAGCAGTACTTC	CASSWGTGEQYF
TRBD2	-	TRBV20-1	TRBJ2-1	TGCAGTGCTAGAGGAGCGGGAGTTTCCTACAATGAGCAGTTCTTC	CSARGAGVSYNEQFF
TRBD2	-	TRBV7-3	TRBJ2-1	TGTGCCAGCAGCCGGACCGAGGAGGGACTAGAGGCCGGACCTGCCAATGAGCAGTTCTTC	CASSRTEEGLEAGPANEQFF
-	many	TRBV7-9	TRBJ1-1	TGTGCCAGCAGCTTAGGGTCGGGGGGCACTGAAGCTTTCTTT	CASSLGSGGTEAFF
-	many	TRBV12-3/TRBV12-4	TRBJ2-5	TGTGCCAGCAGTCGCACGCCATTGGAAGAGACCCAGTACTTC	CASSRTPLEETQYF
TRBD2	-	TRBV11-2	TRBJ2-7	TGTGCCAGCAGTCCCGAAGCGGGGGCCCCCTACGAGCAGTACTTC	CASSPEAGAPYEQYF
TRBD2	-	TRBV4-1	TRBJ2-1	TGCGCCAGCAGCCATTGGTTGGGCGGGAGTCTTTATGAGCAGTTCTTC	CASSHWLGGSLYEQFF
-	few	TRBV12-3/TRBV12-4	TRBJ1-2	TGTGCCAGCCGCGCCTCAGGAGCCCTATATGGCTACACCTTC	CASRASGALYGYTF
TRBD1	-	TRBV28	TRBJ1-4	TGTGCCAGCAGTCTAAGACAGGGGGGGTATGAAAAACTGTTTTTT	CASSLRQGGYEKLFF
-	-	TRBV5-6	TRBJ2-2	TGTGCCAGCAGCCAAAGACACACCGGGGAGCTGTTTTTT	CASSQRHTGELFF
TRBD1	few	TRBV5-6	TRBJ2-5	TGTGCCAGCAGGGAGACAGGGGGGCAAGAGACCCAGTACTTC	CASRETGGQETQYF
TRBD2	few	TRBV12-3/TRBV12-4	TRBJ2-7	TGTGCCAGCAGTTTGGTTTTAGCGGGAGGGTCCTACGAGCAGTACTTC	CASSLVLAGGSYEQYF
-	-	TRBV5-5	TRBJ2-1	TGTGCCAGCAGCTTGGAGGCGTGGGGGTTCCATGAGCAGTTCTTC	CASSLEAWGFHEQFF
TRBD2	few	TRBV4-1	TRBJ2-1	TGCGCCAGCAGCCAATACCCCCCGGGACTAGCGGGAGGAGTGGTCTACAATGAGCAGTTCTTC	CASSQYPPGLAGGVVYNEQFF
TRBD1	few	TRBV7-9	TRBJ1-4	TGTGCCAGCAGCTTAGCGCCGGGACAGGGGACTGAAAAACTGTTTTTT	CASSLAPGQGTEKLFF
TRBD1	-	TRBV5-1	TRBJ2-2	TGCGCCAGCAGCACAGGACAGGCCGCCGGGGAGCTGTTTTTT	CASSTGQAAGELFF
-	-	TRBV29-1	TRBJ2-3	TGCAGCGTTGAAGATATCGAGGCCTATGGGGGGGCGGTAGATACGCAGTATTTT	CSVEDIEAYGGAVDTQYF
-	many	TRBV6-5	TRBJ2-3	TGTGCCAGCAGTCCTGGGGCTCCTACGCAGTATTTT	CASSPGAPTQYF
-	few	TRBV9	TRBJ1-3	TGTGCCAGCAGCGTCGGGGGCGCTGGAAACACCATATATTTT	CASSVGGAGNTIYF
-	few	TRBV10-3	TRBJ2-7	TGTGCCATCAGTGGGGGGCCCTACGAGCAGTACTTC	CAISGGPYEQYF
-	many	TRBV3-1	TRBJ1-6	TGTGCCAGCAGCCCACAGCTTCACGACAATTCACCCCTCCACTTT	CASSPQLHDNSPLHF
TRBD2	few	TRBV20-1	TRBJ2-3	TGCAGTGCCGGGACTAGCGGCCGCACAGATACGCAGTATTTT	CSAGTSGRTDTQYF
-	few	TRBV2	TRBJ2-3	TGTGCCAGCAGGGGTTTTAGTGCGGATACGCAGTATTTT	CASRGFSADTQYF
-	-	TRBV20-1	TRBJ2-4	TGCAGTGCTACCCTGGGGGGACCCATTCAGTACTTC	CSATLGGPIQYF
-	-	TRBV20-1	TRBJ2-5	TGCAGTGCTAGCGGTGAGACCCAGTACTTC	CSASGETQYF
TRBD1	few	TRBV5-1	TRBJ2-7	TGCGCCAGCAGCGGCGGACAGGGGGTCTACGAGCAGTACTTC	CASSGGQGVYEQYF
-	-	TRBV5-5	TRBJ1-4	TGTGCCAGCAGCTTGGCAGAGAAGGGGGGAGAAAAACTGTTTTTT	CASSLAEKGGEKLFF
-	-	TRBV5-6	TRBJ1-4	TGTGCCAGCACCCTCCACCCGGCGGGTGAAAAACTGTTTTTT	CASTLHPAGEKLFF